A single sample gave rise to the 26 T cell receptor beta chains below, sequenced in a study of Graves' ophthalmopathy and Graves' hyperthyroidism. Amplified material comprised TCR beta CDR3 regions derived from RNA transcripts. HTBI primers were employed in first-round RT-PCR, then a second-round multiplex PCR followed. One entry per CDR3 protein, called by TCRdb with MiXCR from the multiplex PCR reads. The sample lists 740,000 or so distinct CDR3 sequences; about 44% were seen once. Sequencing used peripheral blood. The receptor set was obtained from an adult man with Graves' ophthalmopathy.

This clonotype was observed once. The CDR3 bases are TGTGCCAGCAGCCAAGTAACTAGCGGGAGAGAGACCCAGTACTTC. Translating gives CASSQVTSGRETQYF. The chain recombines TRBV25-1 with TRBJ2-5; 11 bases are shared with TRBD2. The trim removed 6 bases at V and 4 bases at J, leaving 7 bases unmatched. The CDR3 extends over 15 amino acids. The germline gives CDR1 MGHDK, CDR2 SYGVNS.

This clonotype was picked up many times. The genes are TRBV29-1 and TRBJ2-5, with 10 bases aligning to TRBD1. Unmatched junction bases numbered 2, after V lost 1 base and J lost 3 bases. The CDR3 is 14 residues long. Germline CDR1 is SQVTM and CDR2 is ANQGSEA. CDR3 amino acids: CSVEGGTGEETQYF. The DNA of the CDR3 is TGCAGCGTTGAAGGGGGGACAGGGGAAGAGACCCAGTACTTC.

This clonotype has a handful of counts. The V gene is TRBV7-9, the J gene TRBJ2-2; TRBD1 aligns across 9 bases. The CDR3 length is 19 residues. The germline V gene encodes CDR1 SEHNR and CDR2 FQNEAQ (reference sequence). V shed 2 bases, J shed 0 bases, and the junction held 10 bases outside the gene matches. The CDR3 reads CASSLIRGQGRSNTGELFF. For the CDR3, the DNA is TGTGCCAGCAGCTTAATCCGGGGACAGGGCCGTTCGAACACCGGGGAGCTGTTTTTT.

As for this clonotype: A much bigger clone sits one base away, suggesting this may be a read error. The V and J genes are TRBV7-9 and TRBJ2-7; unclear D gene. Per the germline V gene, CDR1 is SEHNR and CDR2 is FQNEAQ (reference sequence). This CDR3 comprises 13 residues. Here the CDR3 reads CAGSSPLGLEQYF. For the CDR3, the DNA is TGTGCCGGCAGCTCCCCATTGGGGTTAGAGCAGTACTTC.

J is TRBJ1-1 and V is TRBV27; D perhaps matches TRBD1 (5 bases). The CDR3 totals 13 residues. The V gene's germline CDR1 is MNHEY and CDR2 SMNVEV (reference sequence). Trimming took off 5 bases at V and 6 bases at J, with 13 bases between the two ends. DNA of the CDR3: TGTGCCAGCAGTACACGGGGACGGGCTGAAGCTTTCTTT. This encodes CASSTRGRAEAFF.

For this clonotype: The DNA is omitted, as the CDR3 cannot be located on it reliably, and the CDR3 follows TCRdb's listing. The rearrangement links TRBV29-1 to TRBJ1-2; the table's TRBD1 call for D was not verified on the DNA. The CDR3 sequence runs 16 residues, both termini included. The germline gives CDR1 SQVTM, CDR2 ANQGSEA. CDR3 sequence reads: CSVDRGSDTQYFGYTF.

This clonotype was detected many times. The chain recombines TRBV7-2 with TRBJ2-7, with 8 nucleotides matching TRBD2. V gave up 5 bases and J gave up 4 bases; unmatched junction bases: 13. Germline-derived CDR1 and CDR2 are SGHTA and FQGNSA. There are 16 residues in the CDR3. The CDR3 protein is CASSRVLAEASYEQYF. CDR3 sequence (DNA): TGTGCCAGCAGCAGAGTACTAGCGGAAGCGTCATACGAGCAGTACTTC. The full variable domain, rest sourced from reference TRBV7-2 and TRBJ2-7, is GAGVSQSPSNKVTEKGKDVELRCDPISGHTALYWYRQSLGQGLEFLIYFQGNSAPDKSGLPSDRFSAERTGGSVSTLTIQRTQQEDSAVYLCASSRVLAEASYEQYFGPGTRLTVT.

This clonotype was seen many times. The V call is TRBV20-1, the J call TRBJ1-2, with TRBD1 as a possible D gene (5 bases). Trimming took 7 bases from V and 0 from J, leaving 9 bases between them. The CDR3 contains 12 residues. Germline values: CDR1 DFQATT, CDR2 SNEGSKA (reference sequence). The CDR3 here is CSVMGANYGYTF. The CDR3 DNA sequence: TGCAGTGTCATGGGGGCTAACTATGGCTACACCTTC.

This clonotype was counted between two and nine times. J is TRBJ2-7 and V is TRBV29-1; D is undetermined. Trimming took off 6 bases at V and 3 bases at J, with 15 bases between the two ends. The V gene's germline CDR1 is SQVTM and CDR2 ANQGSEA. There are 13 residues in the CDR3. For the CDR3, the DNA is TGCAGCGTAGTACAAGGCGGTGGCTACGAGCAGTACTTC. This sequence encodes CSVVQGGGYEQYF.

This rearrangement joins TRBV4-3 to TRBJ2-7; TRBD2 agrees at 7 bases. The CDR3 is 15 amino acids. Germline lookup yields CDR1 LGHNA and CDR2 YSLEER. V lost 3 bases, J lost 3 bases, and 8 bases stayed unmatched. The CDR3 DNA sequence: TGCGCCAGCAGCCAGAGGCAGGGACTATACTACGAGCAGTACTTC. Translation: CASSQRQGLYYEQYF.

On this clonotype itself: This may come from a read error, since a much larger clone is one base off. The V gene is TRBV24-1, the J gene TRBJ2-2; weak D call: TRBD2 (5 bases). The germline CDR1 and CDR2 sequences are KGHDR and SFDVKD. The germline V and J ends were trimmed by 6 bases and 3 bases, with 10 bases remaining between them. The CDR3 totals 14 residues. CDR3 amino acids: CATSKAADTGELFF. DNA of the CDR3: TGTGCCACCAGTAAGGCAGCGGACACCGGGGAGCTGTTTTTT.

This clonotype showed up many times. The chain is built from TRBV9 and TRBJ1-1, with TRBD1 identical over 8 bases. This CDR3 spans 14 amino acids. CDR1 is SGDLS, CDR2 YYNGEE, per germline. Trimming at V came to 4 bases and at J to 5 bases, leaving 7 bases not matched to a gene. CDR3 bases: TGTGCCAGCAGCTCAGGGGGCGCGGGGACTGAAGCTTTCTTT. The encoded protein is CASSSGGAGTEAFF.

In this sample, this clonotype turned up many times. The chain links TRBV7-8 to TRBJ1-1; tentatively, D is TRBD1 (6 bases). Germline lookup yields CDR1 SGHVS and CDR2 FQNEAQ. Trimming left V 2 bases short and J 1 base short, with 14 bases between. This CDR3 comprises 16 residues. The CDR3: CASSLPSRDTNTEAFF. The CDR3 bases are TGTGCCAGCAGCTTACCGTCCCGGGACACGAACACTGAAGCTTTCTTT.

This clonotype is a singleton in its sample. The chain employs TRBV2 and TRBJ1-2, with 10 bases matching TRBD1. The V gene end was trimmed by 6 bases and the J gene end by 2 bases; junction bases not matched to a gene: 6. Looked up from germline, CDR1 is SNHLY and CDR2 is FYNNEI. The CDR3 is 15 amino acids. The DNA of the CDR3 is TGTGCCAGCAGGAGCGGGACAGGGGTCAACTATGGCTACACCTTC. It is translated as CASRSGTGVNYGYTF.

This chain links TRBV5-4 with TRBJ2-7, with a weak D call TRBD1 (6 bases). There are 15 residues in the CDR3. Germline V lookup: CDR1 SGHNT, CDR2 YYREEE (reference sequence). V was shortened by 4 bases and J by 6 bases, with 20 bases between the two germline ends. The CDR3 nucleotides are TGTGCCAGCAGCCAAGAGGTAGGGGGTAGAGGCGAGCAGTACTTC. Protein: CASSQEVGGRGEQYF. The whole variable domain, filled in from reference TRBV5-4 and TRBJ2-7, reads ETGVTQSPTHLIKTRGQQVTLRCSSQSGHNTVSWYQQALGQGPQFIFQYYREEENGRGNFPPRFSGLQFPNYSSELNVNALELDDSALYLCASSQEVGGRGEQYFGPGTRLTVT.

This clonotype showed up many times. The chain joins TRBV12-3 or TRBV12-4 to TRBJ1-1; D is uncertain. The CDR3 totals 12 residues. The V end lost 3 bases, the J end lost 4 bases, and 6 bases lay between the germline ends. The CDR3 is CASSFQSTEAFF. In DNA, the CDR3 is TGTGCCAGCAGTTTCCAATCCACTGAAGCTTTCTTT.

The chain links TRBV2 to TRBJ1-4, with 7 bases that match TRBD1. The germline CDR1 and CDR2 sequences are SNHLY and FYNNEI. The CDR3 is 14 residues long. Trimming took 8 bases from V and 7 from J; bases not matched to a gene: 10. CDR3: CASRDRVGSEKLFF. The CDR3, as DNA: TGTGCCAGCCGGGACAGAGTGGGTAGTGAAAAACTGTTTTTT.

This clonotype was counted only a few times. This chain links TRBV11-2 with TRBJ1-4; no clear D. The CDR3 has 13 amino acids. The germline V and J ends were trimmed by 4 bases and 8 bases, with 11 bases remaining between them. Germline V CDR1 and CDR2: SGHAT, FQNNGV. The CDR3 coding sequence is TGTGCCAGCAGCTATAGTATCCGGGAAAAACTGTTTTTT. Translation gives CASSYSIREKLFF.

This clonotype was counted a single time. This chain joins TRBV9 and TRBJ1-6, with D maybe TRBD1 (5 bases). CDR1 is SGDLS and CDR2 is YYNGEE in the germline V gene. V was pared by 5 bases and J by 8 bases, with 17 bases between. CDR3 length equals 15 residues. Here the CDR3 DNA reads TGTGCCAGCAGTGCTAGACGGGGGGTTGATTCACCCCTCCACTTT. Residues: CASSARRGVDSPLHF.

This clonotype was seen ten or more times. The chain couples TRBV24-1 to TRBJ1-2; TRBD1 is a possible D gene (6 bases). V lost 4 bases, J lost 5 bases, and 7 bases lay in between. Germline V gives CDR1 KGHDR, CDR2 SFDVKD. The length of the CDR3 is 12 residues. DNA of the CDR3: TGTGCCACCAGTGAGGACAGTTATGGCTACACCTTC. The encoded protein is CATSEDSYGYTF.

This clonotype showed up many times. V is TRBV2 and J is TRBJ2-7; 9 bases align to TRBD1. Germline lookup yields CDR1 SNHLY and CDR2 FYNNEI. V dropped 6 bases and J dropped 2; count of bases not matched to a gene: 8. The CDR3 length is 15 residues. CDR3 sequence: CASRTGQGSAYEQYF. CDR3 nucleotides: TGTGCCAGCAGGACGGGACAGGGAAGCGCCTACGAGCAGTACTTC.

Ten or more counts support this clonotype. The chain combines TRBV29-1 with TRBJ2-7, with D unresolved. Per the germline V gene, CDR1 is SQVTM and CDR2 is ANQGSEA. The V end lost 4 bases, the J end lost 2 bases, and 3 bases lay between the germline ends. The CDR3 has 10 residues. The DNA for the CDR3 is TGCAGCGTTGGAACCTACGAGCAGTACTTC. Its protein product is CSVGTYEQYF.

This chain links TRBV12-3 or TRBV12-4 with TRBJ1-2, with D perhaps matching TRBD1 (5 bases). The CDR3 sequence is 15 residues long. Trimming stripped 5 bases from V and 0 bases from J, with 13 bases between. The CDR3 loop is CASSGQQVSNYGYTF. In nucleotides, the CDR3 is TGTGCCAGCAGTGGTCAACAGGTTTCTAACTATGGCTACACCTTC.

This clonotype was seen more than once but under ten times. V and J are TRBV4-2 and TRBJ2-5; D gene unclear. Trimming removed 1 base from V and 4 bases from J, with 16 bases in between. The V gene's germline CDR1 is LGHNA and CDR2 YNFKEQ. The CDR3 sequence is 16 residues long. CDR3 protein: CASSQVASSGVETQYF. In DNA form, the CDR3 reads TGTGCCAGCAGCCAAGTCGCTAGTTCGGGTGTAGAGACCCAGTACTTC.

The J gene is TRBJ1-2, the V gene TRBV6-5; 9 nucleotides line up with TRBD1. Germline V gives CDR1 MNHEY, CDR2 SVGAGI. The CDR3 is 15 amino acids. Losses at the gene ends were 0 bases for V and 7 bases for J; bases not matched to a gene: 6. The CDR3 region is CASSYSKQGARGYTF. The CDR3 DNA follows: TGTGCCAGCAGTTACTCGAAACAGGGGGCGCGTGGCTACACCTTC.

The table lists this clonotype with a few counts. The V gene is TRBV2, the J gene TRBJ2-3, with TRBD2 as a possible D gene (6 bases). CDR3 length: 16 residues. CDR1 is SNHLY, CDR2 FYNNEI, per germline. Trimming pared 5 bases from V and 1 base from J, leaving 16 bases between. The CDR3 nucleotides read TGTGCCAGCAGTCGAGTGACTAGTCCGGGCACAGATACGCAGTATTTT. Translation gives CASSRVTSPGTDTQYF.